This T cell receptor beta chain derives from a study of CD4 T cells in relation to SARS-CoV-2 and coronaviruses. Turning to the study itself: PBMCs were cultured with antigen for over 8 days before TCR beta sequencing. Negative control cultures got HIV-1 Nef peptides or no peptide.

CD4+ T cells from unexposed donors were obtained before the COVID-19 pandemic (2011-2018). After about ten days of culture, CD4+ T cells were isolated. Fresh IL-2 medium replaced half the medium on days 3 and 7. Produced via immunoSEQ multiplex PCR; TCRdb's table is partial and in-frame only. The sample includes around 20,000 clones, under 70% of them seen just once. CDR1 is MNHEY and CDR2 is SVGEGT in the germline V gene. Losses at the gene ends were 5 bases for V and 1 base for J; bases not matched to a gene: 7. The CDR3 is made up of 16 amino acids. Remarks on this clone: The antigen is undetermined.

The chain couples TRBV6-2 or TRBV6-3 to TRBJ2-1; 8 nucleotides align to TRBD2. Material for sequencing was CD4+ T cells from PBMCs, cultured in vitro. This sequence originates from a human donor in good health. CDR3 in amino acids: CASSRSGSSSYNEQFF. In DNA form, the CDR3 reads TGTGCCAGCAGTAGAAGCGGGAGTTCATCCTACAATGAGCAGTTCTTC.